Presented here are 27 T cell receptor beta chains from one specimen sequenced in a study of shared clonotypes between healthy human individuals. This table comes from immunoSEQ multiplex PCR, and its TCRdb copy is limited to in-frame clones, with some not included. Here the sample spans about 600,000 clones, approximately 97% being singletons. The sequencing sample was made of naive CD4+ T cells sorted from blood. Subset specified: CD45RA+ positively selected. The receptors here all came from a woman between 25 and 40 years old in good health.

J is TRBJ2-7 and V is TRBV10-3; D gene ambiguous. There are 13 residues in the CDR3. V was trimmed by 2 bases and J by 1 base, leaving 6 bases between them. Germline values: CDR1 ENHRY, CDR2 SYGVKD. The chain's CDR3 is CAISETESYEQYF. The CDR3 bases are TGTGCCATCAGTGAGACAGAATCCTACGAGCAGTACTTC.

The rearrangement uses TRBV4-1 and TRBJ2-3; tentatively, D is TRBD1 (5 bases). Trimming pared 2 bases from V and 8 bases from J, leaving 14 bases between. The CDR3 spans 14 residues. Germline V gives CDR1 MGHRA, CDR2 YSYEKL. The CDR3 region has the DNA TGCGCCAGCAGCCAACCACTGGTCAGGGCTACGCAGTATTTT. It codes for CASSQPLVRATQYF.

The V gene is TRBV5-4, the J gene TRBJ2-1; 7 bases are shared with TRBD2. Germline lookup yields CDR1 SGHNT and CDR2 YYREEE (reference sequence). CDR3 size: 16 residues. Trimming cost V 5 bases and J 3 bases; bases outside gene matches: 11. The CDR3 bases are TGTGCCAGCAGTTCAGGCGGGGACTACCGCTACAATGAGCAGTTCTTC. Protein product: CASSSGGDYRYNEQFF.

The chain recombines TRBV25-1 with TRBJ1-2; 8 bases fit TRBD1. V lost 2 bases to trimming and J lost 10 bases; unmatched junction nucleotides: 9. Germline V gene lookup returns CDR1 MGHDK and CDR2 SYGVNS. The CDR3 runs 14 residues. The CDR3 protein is CASSEGGTGAYYTF. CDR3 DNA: TGTGCCAGCAGTGAAGGAGGGACAGGTGCTTACTACACCTTC.

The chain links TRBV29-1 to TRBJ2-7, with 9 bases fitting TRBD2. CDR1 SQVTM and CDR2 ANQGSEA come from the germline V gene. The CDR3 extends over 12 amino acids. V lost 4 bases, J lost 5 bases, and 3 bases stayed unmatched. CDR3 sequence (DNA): TGCAGCGTTGGGCGGGAGGGCGACGAGCAGTACTTC. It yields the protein CSVGREGDEQYF.

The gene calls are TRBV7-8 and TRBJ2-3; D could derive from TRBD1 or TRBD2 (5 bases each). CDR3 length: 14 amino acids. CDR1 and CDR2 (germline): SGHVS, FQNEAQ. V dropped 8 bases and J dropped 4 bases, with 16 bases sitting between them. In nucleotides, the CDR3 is TGTGCCAGCTTGACTTTGGGGGTCTCAGATACGCAGTATTTT. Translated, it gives CASLTLGVSDTQYF.

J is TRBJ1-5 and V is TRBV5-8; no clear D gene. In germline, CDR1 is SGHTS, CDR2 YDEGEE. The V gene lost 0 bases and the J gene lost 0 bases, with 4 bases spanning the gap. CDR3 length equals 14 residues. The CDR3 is CASSLGYSNQPQHF. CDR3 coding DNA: TGTGCCAGCAGCTTGGGTTATAGCAATCAGCCCCAGCATTTT.

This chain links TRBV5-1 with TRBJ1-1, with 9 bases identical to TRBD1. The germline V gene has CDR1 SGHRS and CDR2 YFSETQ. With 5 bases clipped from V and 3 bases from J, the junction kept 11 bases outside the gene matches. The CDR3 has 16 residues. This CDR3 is CASRSTGQGSDTEAFF. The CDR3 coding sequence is TGCGCCAGCAGATCCACGGGACAGGGTAGTGACACTGAAGCTTTCTTT.

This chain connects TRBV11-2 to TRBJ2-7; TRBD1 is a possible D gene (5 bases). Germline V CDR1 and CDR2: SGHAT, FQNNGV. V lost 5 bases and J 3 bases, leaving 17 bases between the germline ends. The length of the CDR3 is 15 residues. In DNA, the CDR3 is TGTGCCAGCAGCCCTTATGGGGCCCTGTTCTACGAGCAGTACTTC. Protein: CASSPYGALFYEQYF.

CDR3 sequence reads: CASGLAGAGEQFF. For the CDR3, the DNA is TGCGCCAGCGGACTAGCGGGAGCGGGTGAGCAGTTCTTC. The chain employs TRBV10-2 and TRBJ2-1; 13 bases align to TRBD2. The CDR3 covers 13 residues. Germline assignment: CDR1 WSHSY and CDR2 SAAADI. The V and J ends lost 8 bases and 9 bases, in that order; junction bases with no gene match: 4.

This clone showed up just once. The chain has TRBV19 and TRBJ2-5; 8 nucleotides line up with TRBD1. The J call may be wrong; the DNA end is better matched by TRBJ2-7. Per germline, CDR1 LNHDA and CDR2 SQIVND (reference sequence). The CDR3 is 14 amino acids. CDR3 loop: CASSRDRRTYEQYF. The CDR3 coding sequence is TGTGCCAGTAGCCGGGACAGGAGGACCTACGAGCAGTACTTC.

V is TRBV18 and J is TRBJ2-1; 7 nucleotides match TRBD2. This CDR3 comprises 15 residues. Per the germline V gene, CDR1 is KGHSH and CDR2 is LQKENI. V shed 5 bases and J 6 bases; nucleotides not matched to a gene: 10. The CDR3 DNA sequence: TGTGCCAGCTCATTTCTAGCGGATGGGGCCAATGAGCAGTTCTTC. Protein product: CASSFLADGANEQFF.

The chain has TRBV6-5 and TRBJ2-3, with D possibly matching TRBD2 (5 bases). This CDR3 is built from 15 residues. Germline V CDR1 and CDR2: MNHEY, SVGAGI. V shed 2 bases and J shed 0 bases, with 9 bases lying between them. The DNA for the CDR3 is TGTGCCAGCAGTTACACTAGGGCTAGCACAGATACGCAGTATTTT. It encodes CASSYTRASTDTQYF.

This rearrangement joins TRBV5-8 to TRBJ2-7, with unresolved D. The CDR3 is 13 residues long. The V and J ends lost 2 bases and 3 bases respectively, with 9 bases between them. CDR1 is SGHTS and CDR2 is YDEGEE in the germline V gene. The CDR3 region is CASSLGILYEQYF. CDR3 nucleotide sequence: TGTGCCAGCAGCTTAGGGATCCTCTACGAGCAGTACTTC.

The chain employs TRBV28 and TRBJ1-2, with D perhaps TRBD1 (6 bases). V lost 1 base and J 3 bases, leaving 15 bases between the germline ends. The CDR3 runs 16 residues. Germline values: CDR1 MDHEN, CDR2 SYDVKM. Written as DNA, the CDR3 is TGTGCCAGCAGTTTATCACCAGGGGTAATAGACTATGGCTACACCTTC. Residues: CASSLSPGVIDYGYTF.

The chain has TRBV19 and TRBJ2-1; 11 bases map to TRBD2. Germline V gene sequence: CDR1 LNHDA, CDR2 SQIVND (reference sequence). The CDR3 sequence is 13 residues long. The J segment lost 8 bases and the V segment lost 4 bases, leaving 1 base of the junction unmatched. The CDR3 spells CASSTSGRYEQFF. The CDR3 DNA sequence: TGTGCCAGTAGTACTAGCGGGAGGTATGAGCAGTTCTTC.

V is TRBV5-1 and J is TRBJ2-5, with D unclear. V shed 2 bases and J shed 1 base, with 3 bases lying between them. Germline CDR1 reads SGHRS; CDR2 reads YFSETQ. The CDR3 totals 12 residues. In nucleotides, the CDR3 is TGCGCCAGCAGCTTTGGCCAAGAGACCCAGTACTTC. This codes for CASSFGQETQYF.

CDR3 sequence reads: CASNPPGSDFREQFF. DNA for the CDR3: TGTGCCAGCAACCCTCCTGGGAGTGATTTCAGGGAGCAGTTCTTC. V usage is TRBV28 and J usage is TRBJ2-1, with D possibly TRBD2 on 5 matching bases. V was pared by 7 bases and J by 10 bases, with 23 bases between. The CDR3 runs to 15 residues. The germline gives CDR1 MDHEN, CDR2 SYDVKM.

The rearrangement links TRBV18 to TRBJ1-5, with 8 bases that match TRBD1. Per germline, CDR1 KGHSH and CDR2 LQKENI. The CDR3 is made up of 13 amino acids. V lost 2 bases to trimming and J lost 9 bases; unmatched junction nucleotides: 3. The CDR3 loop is CASSPDRGGPQHF. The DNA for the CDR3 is TGTGCCAGCTCACCAGACAGGGGAGGGCCCCAGCATTTT.

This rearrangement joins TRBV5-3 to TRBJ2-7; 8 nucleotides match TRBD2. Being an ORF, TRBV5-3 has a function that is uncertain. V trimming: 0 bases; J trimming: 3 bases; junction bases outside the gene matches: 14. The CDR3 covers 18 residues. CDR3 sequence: CARSLEAGGRTNIYEQYF. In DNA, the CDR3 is TGTGCCAGAAGCTTGGAGGCGGGAGGCCGAACCAACATCTACGAGCAGTACTTC.

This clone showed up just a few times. The CDR3 bases are TGTGCCAGCAGCTTCCTAGCGGGATCTTACAATGAGCAGTTCTTC. Protein: CASSFLAGSYNEQFF. The gene calls are TRBV11-2 and TRBJ2-1; 9 bases fit TRBD2. J lost 4 bases, V lost 3 bases, and 4 bases had no gene match. The CDR3 covers 15 residues. The germline V gene encodes CDR1 SGHAT and CDR2 FQNNGV.

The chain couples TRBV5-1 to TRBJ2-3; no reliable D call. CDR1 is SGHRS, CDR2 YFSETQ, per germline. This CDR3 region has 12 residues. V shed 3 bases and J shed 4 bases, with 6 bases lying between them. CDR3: CASSWSSDTQYF. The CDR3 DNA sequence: TGCGCCAGCAGCTGGTCGTCAGATACGCAGTATTTT.

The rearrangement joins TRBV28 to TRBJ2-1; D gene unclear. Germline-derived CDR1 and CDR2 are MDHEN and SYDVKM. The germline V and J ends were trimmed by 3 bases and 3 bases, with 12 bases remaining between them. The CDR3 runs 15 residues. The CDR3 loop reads CASSFKAVRYNEQFF. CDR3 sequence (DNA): TGTGCCAGCAGTTTCAAGGCGGTCCGCTACAATGAGCAGTTCTTC.

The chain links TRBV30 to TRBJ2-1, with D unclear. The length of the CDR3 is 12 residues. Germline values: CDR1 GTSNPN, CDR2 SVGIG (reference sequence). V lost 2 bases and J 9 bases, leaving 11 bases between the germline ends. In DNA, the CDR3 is TGTGCCTGGAGTTGGCTAGTGGGTGAGCAGTTCTTC. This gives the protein CAWSWLVGEQFF.

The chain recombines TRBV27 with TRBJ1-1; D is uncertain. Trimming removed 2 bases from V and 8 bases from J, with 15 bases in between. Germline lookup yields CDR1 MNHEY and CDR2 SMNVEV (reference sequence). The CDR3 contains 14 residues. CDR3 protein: CASSLSYSGREAFF. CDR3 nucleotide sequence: TGTGCCAGCAGTTTAAGTTACTCGGGAAGGGAAGCTTTCTTT.

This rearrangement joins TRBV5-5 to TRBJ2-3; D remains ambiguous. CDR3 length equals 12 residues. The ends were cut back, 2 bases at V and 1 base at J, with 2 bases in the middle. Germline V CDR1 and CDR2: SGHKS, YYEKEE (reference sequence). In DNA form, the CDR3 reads TGTGCCAGCAGCTTCGGCACAGATACGCAGTATTTT. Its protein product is CASSFGTDTQYF. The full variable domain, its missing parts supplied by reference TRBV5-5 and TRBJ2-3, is DAGVTQSPTHLIKTRGQQVTLRCSPISGHKSVSWYQQVLGQGPQFIFQYYEKEERGRGNFPDRFSARQFPNYSSELNVNALLLGDSALYLCASSFGTDTQYFGPGTRLTVL.

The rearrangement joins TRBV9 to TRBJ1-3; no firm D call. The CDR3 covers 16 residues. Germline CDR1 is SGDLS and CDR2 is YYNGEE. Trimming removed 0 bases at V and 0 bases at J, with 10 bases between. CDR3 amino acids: CASSVGSDFSGNTIYF. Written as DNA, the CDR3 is TGTGCCAGCAGCGTAGGATCGGACTTCTCTGGAAACACCATATATTTT.